This TCR beta chain was recovered during a study of technical replicates of blood from several donors. Here immunoSEQ multiplex PCR was the method, and the copy in TCRdb shows in-frame clones only, minus some. The sample lists about 75,000 clones, approximately 90% occurring once. J was trimmed by 2 bases and V by 2 bases; bases with no gene match: 3. Germline CDR1 reads MNHNY; CDR2 reads SVGAGI (reference sequence). The length of the CDR3 is 14 residues. What was sequenced was T cells isolated from PBMCs. This clonotype was sampled from a human donor in good health. J is TRBJ2-7 and V is TRBV6-6, with TRBD2 identical over 7 bases. The CDR3 protein is CASSYGGGAYEQYF. As DNA, the CDR3 is TGTGCCAGCAGTTACGGGGGGGGAGCCTACGAGCAGTACTTC.